This T cell receptor beta chain was captured by sequencing in a study of blood T cell repertoires in COVID-19. The ends were cut back, 10 bases at V and 0 bases at J, with 22 bases in the middle. The CDR3 has 16 amino acids. CDR1 SGHNT and CDR2 YYREEE come from the germline V gene (reference sequence). TCRdb's table, derived via immunoSEQ multiplex PCR, lists solely in-frame clones and lacks some. The table shows around 180,000 clones, with 82% occurring only once. The sequenced sample was peripheral blood. The source of this sequence is a woman older than 75 with active or convalescent COVID-19. V and J are TRBV5-4 and TRBJ1-1; D remains ambiguous. The CDR3 DNA reads as TGTGCCCCCGGAGGCACAACGCCGGGGATGAACACTGAAGCTTTCTTT. It yields the protein CAPGGTTPGMNTEAFF.